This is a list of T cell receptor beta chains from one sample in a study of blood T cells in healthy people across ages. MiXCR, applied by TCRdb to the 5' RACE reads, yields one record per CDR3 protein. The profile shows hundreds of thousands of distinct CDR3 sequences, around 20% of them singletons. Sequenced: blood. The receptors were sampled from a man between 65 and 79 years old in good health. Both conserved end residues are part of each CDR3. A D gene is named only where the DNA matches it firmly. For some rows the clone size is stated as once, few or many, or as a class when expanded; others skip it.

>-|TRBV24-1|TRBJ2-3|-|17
CATSETGTGTRQDTQYF
TGTGCCACCAGTGAAACCGGGACCGGCACACGGCAAGATACGCAGTATTTT
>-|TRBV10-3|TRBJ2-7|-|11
CAIGDGYEQYF
TGTGCCATTGGCGACGGGTACGAGCAGTACTTC
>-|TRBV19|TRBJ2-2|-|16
CASSLLAAGNTGELFF
TGTGCCAGTAGTCTTCTTGCGGCGGGGAACACCGGGGAGCTGTTTTTT
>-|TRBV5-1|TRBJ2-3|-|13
CASSLPRYNTQYF
TGCGCCAGCAGCTTGCCGAGGTACAATACGCAGTATTTT
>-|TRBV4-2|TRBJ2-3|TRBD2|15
CASSQEGASGRRQYF
TGTGCCAGCAGCCAAGAGGGCGCGAGCGGGAGGCGGCAGTATTTT
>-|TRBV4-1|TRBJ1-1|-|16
CASSQPKGGPNTEAFF
TGCGCCAGCAGCCAACCAAAAGGGGGTCCGAACACTGAAGCTTTCTTT
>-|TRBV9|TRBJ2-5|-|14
CASSVDGVPETQYF
TGTGCCAGCAGCGTAGACGGGGTACCAGAGACCCAGTACTTC
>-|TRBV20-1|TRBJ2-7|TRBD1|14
CSATGTGRYDEQYF
TGCAGTGCTACCGGGACAGGGAGATACGACGAGCAGTACTTC
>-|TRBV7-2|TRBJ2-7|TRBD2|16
CASSLLASGSSYEQYF
TGTGCCAGCAGCTTACTGGCTAGCGGGAGCTCCTACGAGCAGTACTTC
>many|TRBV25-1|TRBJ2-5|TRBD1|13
CASTVTGGETQYF
TGTGCCAGCACTGTAACAGGGGGAGAGACCCAGTACTTC
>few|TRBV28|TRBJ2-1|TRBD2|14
CASSLTSGFNEQFF
TGTGCCAGCAGTTTAACTAGCGGGTTTAATGAGCAGTTCTTC
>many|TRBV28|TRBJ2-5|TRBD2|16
CASSFSAGEGTETQYF
TGTGCCAGCAGTTTCAGCGCGGGAGAGGGTACCGAGACCCAGTACTTC
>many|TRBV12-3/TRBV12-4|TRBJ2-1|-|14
CASSLPGSYNEQFF
TGTGCCAGCAGTTTACCAGGCTCCTACAATGAGCAGTTCTTC
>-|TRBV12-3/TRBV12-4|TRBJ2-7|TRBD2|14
CASRFSGRSYEQYF
TGTGCCAGCAGGTTTAGCGGGCGGTCCTACGAGCAGTACTTC
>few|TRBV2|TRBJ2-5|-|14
CASTPTGRQETQYF
TGTGCCAGCACCCCGACAGGAAGGCAAGAGACCCAGTACTTC
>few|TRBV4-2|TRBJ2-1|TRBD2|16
CASSPESGTSGIWQFF
TGTGCCAGCAGCCCAGAGTCAGGGACTAGCGGGATCTGGCAGTTCTTC
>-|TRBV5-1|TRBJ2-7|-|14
CASSLVGTFHEQYF
TGCGCCAGCAGCTTGGTGGGGACATTTCACGAGCAGTACTTC
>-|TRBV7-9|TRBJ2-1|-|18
CASSHGLASAGVDNEQFF
TGTGCCAGCAGCCATGGATTAGCATCGGCGGGCGTCGACAATGAGCAGTTCTTC
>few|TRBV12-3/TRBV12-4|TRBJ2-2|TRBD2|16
CASSGGLAANTGELFF
TGTGCCAGCAGTGGGGGACTAGCGGCGAACACCGGGGAGCTGTTTTTT
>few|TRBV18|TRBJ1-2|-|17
CASSPGVPGPTNYGYTF
TGTGCCAGCTCACCAGGTGTCCCGGGTCCGACTAACTATGGCTACACCTTC
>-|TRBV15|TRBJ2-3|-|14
CATSRVGSTDTQYF
TGTGCCACCAGCAGAGTTGGGAGCACAGATACGCAGTATTTT
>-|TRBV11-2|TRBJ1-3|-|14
CASRQQTGSNTIYF
TGTGCCAGCAGACAACAAACAGGGAGCAACACCATATATTTT
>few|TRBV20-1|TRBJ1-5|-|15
CSAGPEIYSNQPQHF
TGCAGTGCCGGGCCGGAGATCTATAGCAATCAGCCCCAGCATTTT
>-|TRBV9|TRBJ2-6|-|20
CASSVALLVGTNSGANVLTF
TGTGCCAGCAGCGTAGCTTTACTTGTCGGCACAAACTCTGGGGCCAACGTCCTGACTTTC
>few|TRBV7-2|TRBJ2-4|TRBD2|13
CASSLRTSGGKYF
TGTGCCAGCAGCTTAAGGACTAGCGGGGGGAAGTACTTC
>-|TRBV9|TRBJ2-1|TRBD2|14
CASSVRLAGVEQFF
TGCGCCAGCAGCGTAAGACTAGCGGGAGTTGAGCAGTTCTTC
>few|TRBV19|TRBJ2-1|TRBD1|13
CASSGTGVNEQFF
TGTGCCAGTAGTGGGACAGGGGTGAATGAGCAGTTCTTC
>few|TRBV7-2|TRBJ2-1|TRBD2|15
CASSLAGSGRNEQFF
TGTGCCAGCAGCTTAGCGGGTAGCGGGAGGAATGAGCAGTTCTTC
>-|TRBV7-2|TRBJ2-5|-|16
CASSSSAGGSQETQYF
TGTGCCAGCAGCTCTTCGGCAGGTGGGTCTCAAGAGACCCAGTACTTC
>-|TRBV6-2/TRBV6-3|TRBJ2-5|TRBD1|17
CASSYGRDSFLQETQYF
TGTGCCAGCAGTTACGGACGGGACAGCTTTCTCCAAGAGACCCAGTACTTC
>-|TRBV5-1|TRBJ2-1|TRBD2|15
CASSLAAGVSNEQFF
TGCGCCAGCAGCTTGGCAGCGGGAGTTTCGAATGAGCAGTTCTTC
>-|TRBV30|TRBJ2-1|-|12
CAWSSRGGEQFF
TGTGCCTGGAGTTCGAGGGGCGGGGAGCAGTTCTTC
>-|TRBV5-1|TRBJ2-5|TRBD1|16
CASSIRQGALQETQYF
TGCGCCAGCAGCATTCGACAGGGGGCGCTACAAGAGACCCAGTACTTC
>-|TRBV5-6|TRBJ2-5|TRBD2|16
CASSELAGLKQETQYF
TGTGCCAGCAGTGAATTAGCGGGGCTGAAACAAGAGACCCAGTACTTC
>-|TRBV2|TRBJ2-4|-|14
CASSVGLAKNIQYF
TGTGCCAGCAGTGTTGGCCTAGCCAAAAACATTCAGTACTTC
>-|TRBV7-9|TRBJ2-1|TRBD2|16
CASSLATSGRMNEQFF
TGTGCCAGCAGCTTAGCCACTAGCGGGAGGATGAATGAGCAGTTCTTC
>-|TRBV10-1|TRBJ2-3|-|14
CASSRSGAVDTQYF
TGCGCCAGCAGCAGGTCAGGGGCTGTGGATACGCAGTATTTT
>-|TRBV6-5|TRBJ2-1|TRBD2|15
CASSRPSGSGNEQFF
TGTGCCAGCAGCCGACCTAGCGGGAGCGGGAATGAGCAGTTCTTC
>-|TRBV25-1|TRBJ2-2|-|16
CASSEMATGGTGELFF
TGTGCCAGCAGTGAAATGGCGACAGGCGGGACCGGGGAGCTGTTTTTT
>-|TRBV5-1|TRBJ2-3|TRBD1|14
CASTRTGDSDTQYF
TGCGCCAGCACCAGGACAGGGGATTCAGATACGCAGTATTTT
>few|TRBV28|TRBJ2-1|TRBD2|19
CASTTGTSGRVGSYNEQFF
TGTGCCAGCACAACCGGGACTAGCGGGAGGGTAGGCTCCTACAATGAGCAGTTCTTC
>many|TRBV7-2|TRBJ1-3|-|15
CASSFGAGAGNTIYF
TGTGCCAGCAGCTTTGGTGCAGGGGCTGGAAACACCATATATTTT
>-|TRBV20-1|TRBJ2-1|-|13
CSAGDPGDNEQFF
TGCAGTGCTGGGGACCCGGGAGACAATGAGCAGTTCTTC
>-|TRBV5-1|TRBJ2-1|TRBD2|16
CASSRAPSGSGNEQFF
TGCGCCAGCAGTCGAGCCCCTAGCGGGAGTGGAAATGAGCAGTTCTTC
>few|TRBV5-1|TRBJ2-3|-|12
CASRTTPDTQYF
TGCGCCAGCCGGACCACCCCCGATACGCAGTATTTT
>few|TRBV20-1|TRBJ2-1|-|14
CSGTDPGSYNEQFF
TGCAGTGGAACGGATCCGGGGTCCTACAATGAGCAGTTCTTC
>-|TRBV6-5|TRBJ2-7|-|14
CASRLQDVAYEQYF
TGTGCCAGCAGATTACAGGACGTAGCCTACGAGCAGTACTTC
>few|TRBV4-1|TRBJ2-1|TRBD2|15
CASSQGTSGVDEQFF
TGCGCCAGCAGCCAAGGGACTAGCGGGGTCGATGAGCAGTTCTTC
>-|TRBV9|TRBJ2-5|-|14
CASGKGGGGETQYF
TGTGCCAGCGGCAAAGGAGGGGGTGGGGAGACCCAGTACTTC
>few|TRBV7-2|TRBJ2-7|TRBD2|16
CASSYQSGRLPYEQYF
TGTGCCAGCAGCTATCAAAGCGGGAGGCTTCCCTACGAGCAGTACTTC
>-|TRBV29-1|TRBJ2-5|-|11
CSATLQETQYF
TGCAGCGCGACACTACAAGAGACCCAGTACTTC
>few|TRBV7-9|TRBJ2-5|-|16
CASSLTSGQGGETQYF
TGTGCCAGCAGCTTAACTTCTGGACAGGGAGGGGAGACCCAGTACTTC
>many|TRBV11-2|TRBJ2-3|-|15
CASSLEPGRADTQYF
TGTGCCAGCAGCTTAGAGCCAGGGCGTGCAGATACGCAGTATTTT
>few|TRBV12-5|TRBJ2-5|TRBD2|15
CASGLTSGNQETQYF
TGTGCTAGTGGTTTGACTAGCGGGAACCAAGAGACCCAGTACTTC
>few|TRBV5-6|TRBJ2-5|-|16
CASSLYRDAIQETEYF
TGTGCCAGCAGCTTGTACCGAGACGCCATACAAGAGACCGAGTACTTC
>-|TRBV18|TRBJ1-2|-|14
CASSPGTLNYDYTF
TGTGCCAGCTCACCAGGGACACTGAACTATGACTACACCTTC
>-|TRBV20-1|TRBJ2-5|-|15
CSAREAGRGEETQYF
TGCAGTGCTAGAGAGGCAGGCCGCGGGGAAGAGACCCAGTACTTC
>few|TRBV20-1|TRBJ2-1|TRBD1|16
CSARPLGGTGYNEQFF
TGCAGTGCTAGGCCCCTTGGCGGGACAGGCTACAATGAGCAGTTCTTC
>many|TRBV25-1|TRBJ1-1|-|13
CASSATGNTEAFF
TGTGCCAGCAGTGCGACAGGGAACACTGAAGCTTTCTTT
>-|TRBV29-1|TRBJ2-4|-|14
CSVKQGGGKNIQYF
TGCAGCGTGAAACAGGGCGGGGGCAAAAACATTCAGTACTTC